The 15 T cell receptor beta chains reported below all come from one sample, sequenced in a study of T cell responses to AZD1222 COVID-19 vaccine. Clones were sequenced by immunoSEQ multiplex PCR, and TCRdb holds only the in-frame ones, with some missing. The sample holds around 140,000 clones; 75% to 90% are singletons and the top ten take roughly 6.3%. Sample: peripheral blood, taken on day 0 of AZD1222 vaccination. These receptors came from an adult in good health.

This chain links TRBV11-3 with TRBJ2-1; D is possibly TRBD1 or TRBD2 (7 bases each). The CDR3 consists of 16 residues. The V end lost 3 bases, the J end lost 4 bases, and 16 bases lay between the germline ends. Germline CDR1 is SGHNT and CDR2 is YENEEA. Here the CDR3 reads CASSFARGGTYNEQFF. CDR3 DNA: TGTGCCAGCAGCTTTGCCAGGGGGGGGACGTACAATGAGCAGTTCTTC.

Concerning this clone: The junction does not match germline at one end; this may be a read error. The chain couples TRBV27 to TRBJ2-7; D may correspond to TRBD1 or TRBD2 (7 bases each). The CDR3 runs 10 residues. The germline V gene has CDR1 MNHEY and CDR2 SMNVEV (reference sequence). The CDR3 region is CAGRGGEQYF. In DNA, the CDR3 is TGTGCCGGCAGGGGGGGCGAGCAGTACTTC.

CDR3 sequence reads: CASSSGFNEKLFF. CDR3 sequence (DNA): TGTGCCAGCAGCTCAGGGTTTAATGAAAAACTGTTTTTT. The V call is TRBV7-2, the J call TRBJ1-4; tentatively, D is TRBD1 (5 bases). This CDR3 is 13 amino acids long. Trimming took off 4 bases at V and 4 bases at J, with 7 bases between the two ends. Germline V gene lookup returns CDR1 SGHTA and CDR2 FQGNSA.

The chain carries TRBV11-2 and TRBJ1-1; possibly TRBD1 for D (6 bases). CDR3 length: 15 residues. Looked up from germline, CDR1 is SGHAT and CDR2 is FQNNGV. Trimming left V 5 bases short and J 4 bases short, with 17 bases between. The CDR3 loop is CASSPITGFFTEAFF. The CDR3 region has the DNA TGTGCCAGCAGCCCGATAACAGGGTTCTTCACTGAAGCTTTCTTT.

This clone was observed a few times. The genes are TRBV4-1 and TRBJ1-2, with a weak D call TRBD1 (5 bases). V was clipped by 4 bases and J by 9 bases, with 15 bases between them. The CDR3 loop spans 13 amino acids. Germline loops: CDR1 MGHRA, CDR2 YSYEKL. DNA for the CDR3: TGCGCCAGCAGCCGGACGGAAGGGGCGCGCTACACCTTC. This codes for CASSRTEGARYTF.

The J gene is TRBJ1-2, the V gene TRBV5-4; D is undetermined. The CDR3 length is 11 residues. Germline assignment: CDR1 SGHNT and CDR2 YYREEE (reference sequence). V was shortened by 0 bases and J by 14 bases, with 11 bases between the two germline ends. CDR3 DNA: TGTGCCAGCAGCTTGGGAGTTTCTCCTACCTTC. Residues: CASSLGVSPTF.

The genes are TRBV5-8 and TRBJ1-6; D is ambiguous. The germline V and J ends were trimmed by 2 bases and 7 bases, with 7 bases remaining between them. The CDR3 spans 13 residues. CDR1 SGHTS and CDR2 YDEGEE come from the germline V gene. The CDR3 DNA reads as TGTGCCAGCAGCTTTGGGAACAATTCACCCCTCCACTTT. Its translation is CASSFGNNSPLHF.

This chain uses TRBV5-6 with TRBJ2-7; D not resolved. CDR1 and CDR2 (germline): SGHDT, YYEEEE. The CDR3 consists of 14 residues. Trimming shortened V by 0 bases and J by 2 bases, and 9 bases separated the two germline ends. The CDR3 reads CASSLDWDAYEQYF. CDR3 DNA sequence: TGTGCCAGCAGCTTGGACTGGGATGCCTACGAGCAGTACTTC.

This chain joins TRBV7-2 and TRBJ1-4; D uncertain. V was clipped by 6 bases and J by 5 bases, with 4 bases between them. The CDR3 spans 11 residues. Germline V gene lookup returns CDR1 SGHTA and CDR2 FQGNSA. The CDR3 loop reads CASRTNEKLFF. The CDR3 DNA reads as TGTGCCAGCAGGACAAATGAAAAACTGTTTTTT. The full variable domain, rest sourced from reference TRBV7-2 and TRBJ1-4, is GAGVSQSPSNKVTEKGKDVELRCDPISGHTALYWYRQSLGQGLEFLIYFQGNSAPDKSGLPSDRFSAERTGGSVSTLTIQRTQQEDSAVYLCASRTNEKLFFGSGTQLSVL.

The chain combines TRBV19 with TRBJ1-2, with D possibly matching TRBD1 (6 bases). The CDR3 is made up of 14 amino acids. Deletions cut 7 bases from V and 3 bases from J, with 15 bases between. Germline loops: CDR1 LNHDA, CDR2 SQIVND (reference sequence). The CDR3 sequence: CASTPGGRDYGYTF. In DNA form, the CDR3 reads TGTGCCAGTACCCCGGGGGGGCGAGACTATGGCTACACCTTC.

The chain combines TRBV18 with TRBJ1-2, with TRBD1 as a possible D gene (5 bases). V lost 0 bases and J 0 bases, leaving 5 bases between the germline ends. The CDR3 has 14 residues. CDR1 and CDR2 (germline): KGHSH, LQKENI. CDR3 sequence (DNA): TGTGCCAGCTCACCACCGGGGCCTAACTATGGCTACACCTTC. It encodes CASSPPGPNYGYTF.

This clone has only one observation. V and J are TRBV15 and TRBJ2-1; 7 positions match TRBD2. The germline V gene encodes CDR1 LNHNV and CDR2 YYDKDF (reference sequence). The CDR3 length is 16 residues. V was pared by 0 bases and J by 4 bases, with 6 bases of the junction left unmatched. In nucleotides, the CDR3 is TGTGCCACCAGCAGAGATTTAAGCGGGGATTACAATGAGCAGTTCTTC. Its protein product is CATSRDLSGDYNEQFF.

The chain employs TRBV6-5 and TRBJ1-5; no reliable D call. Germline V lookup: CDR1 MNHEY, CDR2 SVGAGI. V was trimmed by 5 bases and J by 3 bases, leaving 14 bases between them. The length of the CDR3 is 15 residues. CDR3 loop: CASSLSSGFNQPQHF. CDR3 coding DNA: TGTGCCAGCAGTCTCTCGTCCGGGTTCAATCAGCCCCAGCATTTT.

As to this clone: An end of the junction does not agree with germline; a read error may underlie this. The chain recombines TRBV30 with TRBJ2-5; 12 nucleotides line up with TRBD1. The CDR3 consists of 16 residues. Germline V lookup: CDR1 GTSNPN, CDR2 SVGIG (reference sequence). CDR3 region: CAWSVGTGGAQKTQYF. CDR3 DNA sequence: TGTGCCTGGAGTGTAGGGACAGGGGGCGCCCAAAAGACCCAGTACTTC.

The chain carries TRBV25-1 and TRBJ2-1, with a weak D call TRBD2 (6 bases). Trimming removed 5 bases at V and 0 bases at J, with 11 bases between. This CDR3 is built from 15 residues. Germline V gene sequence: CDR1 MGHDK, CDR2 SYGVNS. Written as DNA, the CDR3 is TGTGCCAGCAGTAGAACCGGGAGCTCCTACAATGAGCAGTTCTTC. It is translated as CASSRTGSSYNEQFF.